The present TCR beta chain was sequenced within a study of regulatory T cells in long-lasting Graves disease. General study points: Study of thyroid tissue was not done, with only peripheral blood studied. Repertoires from persistent disease leaned toward TRBV28, TRBJ1-2 and TRBJ2-5. TCR diversity was lower in persistent Graves' patients than in newly diagnosed ones.

Germline values: CDR1 MNHEY, CDR2 SMNVEV (reference sequence). This CDR3 is built from 13 residues. V was cut by 5 bases and J by 0 bases, with 5 bases left in between. The sample holds many counts of this clonotype. No antigen is known for it. The time point: newly diagnosed GD, antithyroid drugs for less than 3 months. There was RNA extracted from PBMCs, and the TCR library was made from it. The patients included were those that came from an endocrinology department in Xi'an, China. Building of the TCR beta libraries involved iRepertoire HTBI primers and Arm-PCR of CDR3 regions. TCRdb re-derived calls from the multiplex PCR reads in MiXCR, one entry per CDR3 protein. This table has roughly 420,000 distinct CDR3 sequences, about 14% appearing once.

The source of this sequence is a female donor with Graves disease. Sequences were derived from peripheral blood mononuclear cells (PBMCs), sampled at new diagnosis, from a patient treated with antithyroid drugs. This sequence joins TRBV27 and TRBJ1-5; the D is unclear. Here the CDR3 reads CASSPTSNQPQHF. In DNA form, the CDR3 reads TGTGCCAGCAGTCCGACTAGCAATCAGCCCCAGCATTTT.